What follows are 14 T cell receptor beta chains derived from one specimen sequenced in a study of blood T cell repertoires in COVID-19. The method was immunoSEQ multiplex PCR; TCRdb's version includes in-frame clones alone and lacks a portion of them. Of 200,000 to 250,000 clones detected, approximately 90% appear once; the ten largest clones hold 11%. The sequencing sample was made of PBMCs or T cells enriched from blood (not recorded which). Receptor source: a man aged 25-40 years who had recovered from COVID-19.

The V and J genes are TRBV5-4 and TRBJ2-6; 7 bases fit TRBD1. The CDR3 has 16 amino acids. CDR1 SGHNT and CDR2 YYREEE come from the germline V gene (reference sequence). J was trimmed by 0 bases and V by 4 bases; bases with no gene match: 4. The CDR3 sequence is CASSPGQTSGANVLTF. The CDR3 DNA follows: TGTGCCAGCAGCCCGGGACAGACCTCTGGGGCCAACGTCCTGACTTTC.

The V and J genes are TRBV7-8 and TRBJ2-7; D remains unclear. From germline, CDR1 is SGHVS and CDR2 FQNEAQ. This CDR3 region has 12 residues. V gave up 4 bases and J gave up 9 bases, with 13 bases separating them. The CDR3 DNA reads as TGTGCCAGCAGCTCGTCCCTGCGTAGGCAGTACTTC. Translation: CASSSSLRRQYF.

The chain recombines TRBV13 with TRBJ2-3, with 8 positions matching TRBD2. The trim removed 3 bases at V and 6 bases at J, leaving 5 bases unmatched. Germline CDR1 PRHDT, CDR2 FYEKMQ (reference sequence). The CDR3 loop spans 14 amino acids. The CDR3 nucleotides are TGTGCCAGCAGCTTCGGGGGGGCAGGTGATACGCAGTATTTT. It translates to CASSFGGAGDTQYF.

The chain combines TRBV7-9 with TRBJ1-1; 8 bases fit TRBD1. Germline CDR1 reads SEHNR; CDR2 reads FQNEAQ (reference sequence). There are 15 residues in the CDR3. V lost 5 bases and J lost 5; bases outside the gene matches: 10. The CDR3 here is CASSAQGQVWTEAFF. The CDR3 nucleotides are TGTGCCAGCAGCGCACAGGGACAGGTTTGGACTGAAGCTTTCTTT.

This chain links TRBV30 with TRBJ1-5, with 10 positions matching TRBD1. The trim removed 1 base at V and 3 bases at J, leaving 9 bases unmatched. The CDR3 runs to 17 residues. Germline V gene lookup returns CDR1 GTSNPN and CDR2 SVGIG (reference sequence). The CDR3 region is CAWSGSRTGGSNQPQHF. In DNA, the CDR3 is TGTGCCTGGAGTGGATCCAGGACAGGGGGTTCCAATCAGCCCCAGCATTTT.

The V gene is TRBV19, the J gene TRBJ2-7; 8 nucleotides match TRBD1. The CDR3 is 19 residues long. Germline loops: CDR1 LNHDA, CDR2 SQIVND (reference sequence). J lost 0 bases, V lost 1 base, and 14 bases had no gene match. The CDR3 nucleotides read TGTGCCAGTAGTATAGTGGGGACAGGACTGATACGGAGCTCCTACGAGCAGTACTTC. Encoded protein: CASSIVGTGLIRSSYEQYF.

The rearrangement uses TRBV12-3 or TRBV12-4 and TRBJ1-1; TRBD1 agrees at 10 bases. V gave up 7 bases and J gave up 6 bases; unmatched junction bases: 5. The CDR3 has 13 residues. The DNA for the CDR3 is TGTGCCAGCAAACCGGGACAGGGGTCTGAAGCTTTCTTT. Encoded protein: CASKPGQGSEAFF.

The genes are TRBV18 and TRBJ2-2; D remains unclear. Between the trimmed V and J ends, which lost 6 bases and 3 bases, there was a span of 11 bases. The CDR3 is 14 amino acids. CDR1 KGHSH and CDR2 LQKENI come from the germline V gene. DNA for the CDR3: TGTGCCAGCTCTTTTCAGGATTACACCGGGGAGCTGTTTTTT. It translates to CASSFQDYTGELFF.

This clone was observed a few times. The chain employs TRBV7-9 and TRBJ1-1, with 9 nucleotides matching TRBD1. CDR3 size: 16 residues. The germline CDR1 and CDR2 sequences are SEHNR and FQNEAQ (reference sequence). Trimming at V came to 5 bases and at J to 1 base, leaving 8 bases not matched to a gene. The CDR3 coding sequence is TGTGCCAGCAGCCGGGACAGGGCCAGGGGGAACACTGAAGCTTTCTTT. Amino acids: CASSRDRARGNTEAFF.

The chain couples TRBV28 to TRBJ1-5; 9 nucleotides match TRBD1. Losses at the gene ends were 1 base for V and 0 bases for J; bases not matched to a gene: 7. This CDR3 spans 18 amino acids. CDR1 is MDHEN, CDR2 SYDVKM, per germline. CDR3 in amino acids: CASSLLDRGPYSNQPQHF. The DNA for the CDR3 is TGTGCCAGCAGTTTATTGGACAGGGGACCATATAGCAATCAGCCCCAGCATTTT.

The chain employs TRBV27 and TRBJ2-7; 8 bases align to TRBD1. V lost 6 bases to trimming and J lost 4 bases; unmatched junction nucleotides: 8. This CDR3 has 14 residues. Germline V lookup: CDR1 MNHEY, CDR2 SMNVEV (reference sequence). CDR3 sequence reads: CASSEGQGLYEQYF. CDR3 sequence (DNA): TGTGCCAGCAGCGAAGGACAGGGCCTGTACGAGCAGTACTTC.

The chain is built from TRBV7-9 and TRBJ2-1; perhaps TRBD1 as D (5 bases). The CDR3 extends over 16 amino acids. Trimming stripped 1 base from V and 6 bases from J, with 16 bases between. Germline CDR1 reads SEHNR; CDR2 reads FQNEAQ (reference sequence). This chain's CDR3 is CASSLGPDNPPNEQFF. CDR3 bases: TGTGCCAGCAGCTTAGGACCGGACAACCCCCCCAATGAGCAGTTCTTC.

This sequence joins TRBV28 and TRBJ2-7; D possibly corresponds to TRBD2 (6 bases). Germline lookup yields CDR1 MDHEN and CDR2 SYDVKM. Between the trimmed V and J ends, which lost 2 bases and 2 bases, there was a span of 10 bases. CDR3 size: 14 residues. The CDR3 coding sequence is TGTGCCAGCAGTTTACGGGACTTCACCTACGAGCAGTACTTC. This codes for CASSLRDFTYEQYF.

This chain uses TRBV12-3 or TRBV12-4 with TRBJ1-5; D call uncertain. The germline V and J ends were trimmed by 6 bases and 3 bases, with 9 bases remaining between them. The CDR3 runs to 13 residues. Here the CDR3 DNA reads TGTGCCAGCAGCCCGGGATACAATCAGCCCCAGCATTTT. This gives the protein CASSPGYNQPQHF.